This T cell receptor (beta chain) was recovered during a study of preoperative IRX-2 immunotherapy in early breast cancer. CDR3 length: 14 amino acids. Germline loops: CDR1 MNHGY, CDR2 SAAAGT. The J segment lost 4 bases and the V segment lost 5 bases, leaving 7 bases of the junction unmatched. This sample's treatment: preoperative locoregional IRX-2 cytokine immunotherapy. Preoperative locoregional IRX-2 cytokine immunotherapy was tested in the phase Ib source study. The repertoire was sequenced with immunoSEQ multiplex PCR; TCRdb's copy has only in-frame clones and lacks some. This table has tens of thousands of clones, 82% appearing once.

The specimen was collected from a patient treated with IRX-2 immunotherapy. The chain employs TRBV6-8 and TRBJ1-2; 7 nucleotides match TRBD1. The clonotype originates from a human donor with breast cancer. In nucleotides, the CDR3 is TGTGCCAGCAGTGCCGGGACAGACTTCTATGGCTACACCTTC. It is translated as CASSAGTDFYGYTF.